This TCR beta chain originates from a study of blood T cell repertoires in COVID-19. Across the study: Sites across the United States, Italy and Spain contributed samples from acute and convalescent COVID-19. Nucleic acid was either cDNA or gDNA, and it came from T cells, B-cell-depleted T cells, or PBMCs.

Germline V lookup: CDR1 SGHNT, CDR2 YENEEA. The CDR3 has 17 residues. J was trimmed by 0 bases and V by 4 bases; bases with no gene match: 12. In the source study's methods: Amplifying reference gene primers gave estimates of nucleated cell counts. Clones were read by immunoSEQ multiplex PCR, and TCRdb kept only the in-frame ones, dropping some. V and J calls and clone size come straight from that table; D and trimming were deduced from the DNA. Of roughly 50,000 clones in the sample, about 86% were seen once. This clone appeared a single time. The clonotype comes from a man aged 70 or older with active COVID-19. This chain joins TRBV11-3 and TRBJ2-7, with TRBD1 matching over 7 bases. Sequences were obtained from peripheral blood. CDR3 sequence (DNA): TGTGCCAGCAGCTATACCCCGGGACAGCCGGGCTCCTACGAGCAGTACTTC. Translation gives CASSYTPGQPGSYEQYF.